The 10 T cell receptor beta chains below all came from one sample that was sequenced in a study of yellow fever vaccine responses in identical twins. TCRdb re-called the RT-PCR reads with MiXCR, one entry per CDR3 protein. Of about 20,000 distinct CDR3 sequences listed, approximately 70% are singletons. The sample was T cells from blood (PBMCs), unsorted or a sorted subset (not recorded which), taken before or after yellow fever vaccination (not recorded which). These receptors originate from a woman younger than 35 who received the yellow fever vaccine.

In its sample, this clonotype was seen once. The J gene is TRBJ2-4, the V gene TRBV11-3; D may be TRBD1 or TRBD2 (5 bases each). The length of the CDR3 is 14 residues. V dropped 0 bases and J dropped 6 bases, with 9 bases sitting between them. Germline CDR1 and CDR2: SGHNT and YENEEA. The DNA of the CDR3 is TGTGCCAGCAGCTTAGATCGGGGCAGAAACATTCAGTACTTC. This encodes CASSLDRGRNIQYF. Full variable domain (rest looked up from reference TRBV11-3 and TRBJ2-4): EAGVVQSPRYKIIEKKQPVAFWCNPISGHNTLYWYLQNLGQGPELLIRYENEEAVDDSQLPKDRFSAERLKGVDSTLKIQPAELGDSAVYLCASSLDRGRNIQYFGAGTRLSVL.

This chain joins TRBV7-9 and TRBJ2-4; D not resolved. In germline, CDR1 is SEHNR, CDR2 FQNEAQ (reference sequence). The V end was cut by 2 bases, the J end by 6 bases, with 11 bases between. This CDR3 contains 14 residues. Here the CDR3 DNA reads TGTGCCAGCAGCTTATTGGTTGTCGGAAACATTCAGTACTTC. Its translation is CASSLLVVGNIQYF.

The chain combines TRBV7-6 with TRBJ2-1; TRBD2 agrees at 11 bases. Unmatched junction bases numbered 11, after V lost 3 bases and J lost 4 bases. The CDR3 loop spans 18 amino acids. Germline V lookup: CDR1 SGHVS, CDR2 FNYEAQ. This chain's CDR3 is CASSLNGELAGGYNEQFF. In nucleotides, the CDR3 is TGTGCCAGCAGCTTGAATGGCGAGCTAGCGGGGGGTTACAATGAGCAGTTCTTC.

The chain joins TRBV29-1 to TRBJ2-1; TRBD2 matches at 10 bases. The CDR3 consists of 20 residues. Germline CDR1 is SQVTM and CDR2 is ANQGSEA. Trimming took 3 bases from V and 4 from J; bases not matched to a gene: 21. CDR3 amino acids: CSVEGARRGTSVGGYNEQFF. The CDR3 bases are TGCAGCGTTGAGGGAGCCCGGAGAGGGACTAGCGTCGGGGGGTACAATGAGCAGTTCTTC.

This clonotype was observed a few times. V is TRBV29-1 and J is TRBJ2-5, with 7 bases identical to TRBD1. This CDR3 comprises 16 residues. After removal of 7 bases from V and 5 bases from J, the junction contained 19 bases not matched to a gene. Germline lookup yields CDR1 SQVTM and CDR2 ANQGSEA. In nucleotides, the CDR3 is TGCAGCGCCACCCCCCTCGCTCAGGGGGTTAAGGAGACCCAGTACTTC. Its protein product is CSATPLAQGVKETQYF.

The V gene is TRBV6-5, the J gene TRBJ1-2; the D gene is possibly TRBD1 (5 bases). The V and J ends lost 4 bases and 6 bases respectively, with 6 bases between them. The CDR3 is made up of 11 amino acids. The germline V gene encodes CDR1 MNHEY and CDR2 SVGAGI. This CDR3 is CASSSGDGYTF. The CDR3 bases are TGTGCCAGCAGTTCGGGGGATGGCTACACCTTC.

V is TRBV29-1 and J is TRBJ2-7; TRBD1 is a possible D gene (7 bases). The V end was cut by 3 bases, the J end by 2 bases, with 14 bases between. Germline V lookup: CDR1 SQVTM, CDR2 ANQGSEA. CDR3 length: 14 residues. The CDR3 coding sequence is TGCAGCGTTGACGGGGCAGGGGGGACCTACGAGCAGTACTTC. Encoded protein: CSVDGAGGTYEQYF.

The chain links TRBV11-3 to TRBJ1-1; D gene ambiguous. CDR3 length: 13 amino acids. Deletions cut 3 bases from V and 3 bases from J, with 8 bases between. Per germline, CDR1 SGHNT and CDR2 YENEEA. This CDR3 reads CASSLGSHTEAFF. CDR3 DNA sequence: TGTGCCAGCAGCTTGGGCAGCCACACTGAAGCTTTCTTT.

This chain uses TRBV6-1 with TRBJ2-1; 14 nucleotides agree with TRBD2. Germline V gene lookup returns CDR1 MNHNS and CDR2 SASEGT. The V gene end was trimmed by 10 bases and the J gene end by 4 bases; junction bases not matched to a gene: 3. The CDR3 has 14 residues. The CDR3 spells CAIGTSGGYNEQFF. CDR3 bases: TGTGCCATCGGGACTAGCGGGGGATACAATGAGCAGTTCTTC.

The chain is built from TRBV2 and TRBJ2-7; D perhaps matches TRBD2 (5 bases). The CDR3 is 13 residues long. Germline V gene sequence: CDR1 SNHLY, CDR2 FYNNEI. V lost 6 bases and J lost 0, with 9 bases in between. CDR3 DNA: TGTGCCAGCAGGCCCGGGGACTCCTACGAGCAGTACTTC. Translated: CASRPGDSYEQYF.